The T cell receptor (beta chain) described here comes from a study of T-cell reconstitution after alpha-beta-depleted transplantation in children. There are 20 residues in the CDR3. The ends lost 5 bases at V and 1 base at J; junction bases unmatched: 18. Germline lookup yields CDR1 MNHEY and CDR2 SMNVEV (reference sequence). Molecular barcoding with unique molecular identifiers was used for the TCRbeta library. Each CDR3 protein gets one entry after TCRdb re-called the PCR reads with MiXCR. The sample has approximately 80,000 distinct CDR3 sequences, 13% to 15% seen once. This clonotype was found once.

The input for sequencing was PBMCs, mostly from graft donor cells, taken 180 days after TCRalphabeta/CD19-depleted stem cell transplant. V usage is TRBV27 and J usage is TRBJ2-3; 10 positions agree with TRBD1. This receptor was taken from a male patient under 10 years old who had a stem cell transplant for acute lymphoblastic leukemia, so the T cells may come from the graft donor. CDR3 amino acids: CASSRWGPGTGAGGTDTQYF. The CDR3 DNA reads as TGTGCCAGCAGTCGGTGGGGACCCGGGACAGGGGCGGGTGGCACAGATACGCAGTATTTT.